The 18 T cell receptor beta chains reported below all come from one sample, sequenced in a study of cytomegalovirus exposure and HLA in healthy donors. The PCR contained 60 Vbeta and 13 Jbeta primers. The table came from immunoSEQ multiplex PCR; TCRdb's copy has only in-frame clones and leaves some out. This table has roughly 110,000 clones, around 80% appearing once. The sequenced sample was PBMCs. The receptors were gathered from a man between 40 and 49 years old in good health and CMV-seronegative.

J is TRBJ1-5 and V is TRBV6-1; the D is unclear. The CDR3 has 14 residues. The germline V gene encodes CDR1 MNHNS and CDR2 SASEGT. V was pared by 6 bases and J by 7 bases, with 16 bases between. CDR3 region: CASSSRESEQPQHF. In DNA, the CDR3 is TGTGCCAGCAGCTCTCGGGAATCAGAGCAGCCCCAGCATTTT.

J is TRBJ2-5 and V is TRBV5-1; TRBD1 matches 8 bases. Losses at the gene ends were 4 bases for V and 0 bases for J; bases not matched to a gene: 11. The CDR3 runs 17 residues. CDR1 is SGHRS, CDR2 YFSETQ, per germline. This CDR3 is CASSTRRQGLYQETQYF. The CDR3 coding sequence is TGCGCCAGCAGCACGCGGAGACAGGGGTTGTACCAAGAGACCCAGTACTTC.

The chain joins TRBV16 to TRBJ1-2; no definite D call. Germline V gene lookup returns CDR1 KGHSY and CDR2 FQNENV. V gave up 3 bases and J gave up 6 bases, with 5 bases separating them. The CDR3 spans 11 residues. As DNA, the CDR3 is TGTGCCAGCAGCCACGGGGATGGCTACACCTTC. It translates to CASSHGDGYTF.

As concerns this clone: Sequence at one end of the junction differs from germline and may be a read error. The V and J genes are TRBV6-5 and TRBJ1-2, with D unclear. Germline CDR1 is MNHEY and CDR2 is SVGAGI. The CDR3 runs 15 residues. Written as DNA, the CDR3 is TGTGTCAGCAGTTATAGGGCAGGCGGGGACTATGGCTACACCTTC. This encodes CVSSYRAGGDYGYTF.

This chain links TRBV6-1 with TRBJ1-1, with 7 positions matching TRBD1. Germline V gene data show CDR1 as MNHNS and CDR2 as SASEGT. Losses at the gene ends were 5 bases for V and 4 bases for J; bases not matched to a gene: 4. CDR3 length: 13 amino acids. CDR3 sequence (DNA): TGTGCCAGCAGTAACCGGGACAGCACTGAAGCTTTCTTT. This translates into CASSNRDSTEAFF.

Remarks on this clone: The same CDR3 also results from other DNA sequences found in this sample. The chain links TRBV27 to TRBJ1-6, with a tentative D call TRBD1 (6 bases). The V gene lost 5 bases and the J gene lost 9 bases, with 17 bases spanning the gap. There are 15 residues in the CDR3. Germline loops: CDR1 MNHEY, CDR2 SMNVEV (reference sequence). CDR3 DNA sequence: TGTGCCAGCAGTCAATCTCAGGGGTCTGCTTCACCCCTCCACTTT. Translated, it gives CASSQSQGSASPLHF.

This chain links TRBV15 with TRBJ2-7; D perhaps matches TRBD2 (6 bases). This CDR3 contains 19 residues. Germline CDR1 is LNHNV and CDR2 is YYDKDF (reference sequence). V lost 0 bases to trimming and J lost 1 base, with 22 bases between them. The CDR3 reads CATSRDLGAEDYYSYEQYF. In DNA form, the CDR3 reads TGTGCCACCAGCAGAGATCTCGGGGCCGAGGACTACTATTCCTACGAGCAGTACTTC.

The chain has TRBV29-1 and TRBJ1-3, with 8 bases fitting TRBD1. Germline trimming cut 6 bases from V and 1 base from J; bases unmatched to any gene: 5. Germline CDR1 reads SQVTM; CDR2 reads ANQGSEA. The CDR3 consists of 14 residues. The CDR3 nucleotides read TGCAGCGTCCAGACAGGGGTGTCTGGAAACACCATATATTTT. Translating gives CSVQTGVSGNTIYF.

The chain employs TRBV18 and TRBJ2-3, with D hard to call. The CDR3 length is 13 residues. The V gene lost 4 bases and the J gene lost 2 bases, with 7 bases spanning the gap. Per germline, CDR1 KGHSH and CDR2 LQKENI. As DNA, the CDR3 is TGTGCCAGCTCACGGGCCTACACAGATACGCAGTATTTT. Translating it yields CASSRAYTDTQYF.

The rearrangement joins TRBV2 to TRBJ1-4; tentatively, D is TRBD1 (5 bases). Deletions cut 6 bases from V and 3 bases from J, with 8 bases between. Looked up from germline, CDR1 is SNHLY and CDR2 is FYNNEI. The CDR3 contains 13 residues. The CDR3: CASRGRSNEKLFF. The DNA for the CDR3 is TGTGCCAGCAGGGGGCGATCTAATGAAAAACTGTTTTTT.

There are a few counts of this clone. The chain has TRBV19 and TRBJ1-5; TRBD1 matches at 7 bases. V was clipped by 4 bases and J by 3 bases; unmatched bases: 9. Germline loops: CDR1 LNHDA, CDR2 SQIVND (reference sequence). This CDR3 has 16 amino acids. The CDR3 reads CASSTRRGTANQPQHF. Here the CDR3 DNA reads TGTGCCAGTAGTACCCGTCGCGGGACAGCCAATCAGCCCCAGCATTTT.

This clone was seen only once. V is TRBV5-6 and J is TRBJ2-2, with D tentatively TRBD1 (6 bases). V was pared by 2 bases and J by 5 bases, with 7 bases between. The CDR3 runs to 13 residues. The germline V gene encodes CDR1 SGHDT and CDR2 YYEEEE. CDR3 nucleotide sequence: TGTGCCAGCAGCTTAGACAGGACCGGGGAGCTGTTTTTT. Translating it yields CASSLDRTGELFF.

This clone occurred a few times. The chain couples TRBV7-7 to TRBJ2-2, with D maybe TRBD1 (8 bases). Trimming shortened V by 5 bases and J by 6 bases, and 13 bases separated the two germline ends. Germline V gives CDR1 SSHAT, CDR2 FNYEAQ (reference sequence). The CDR3 runs 14 residues. The DNA for the CDR3 is TGTGCCAGCAGCCCAACAGGGGGGGCCGGGGAGCTGTTTTTT. This gives the protein CASSPTGGAGELFF.

The J gene is TRBJ1-2, the V gene TRBV4-1, with no clear D. V was pared by 0 bases and J by 5 bases, with 10 bases between. Germline lookup yields CDR1 MGHRA and CDR2 YSYEKL. This CDR3 spans 14 amino acids. CDR3: CASSQEWTPYGYTF. In DNA form, the CDR3 reads TGCGCCAGCAGCCAAGAATGGACTCCTTATGGCTACACCTTC.

J is TRBJ1-2 and V is TRBV19; 7 nucleotides agree with TRBD1. Germline V gene lookup returns CDR1 LNHDA and CDR2 SQIVND (reference sequence). There are 12 residues in the CDR3. J lost 4 bases, V lost 11 bases, and 7 bases had no gene match. CDR3 DNA: TGTGCCGGGCCTGACAGGGCCTATGGCTACACCTTC. It specifies CAGPDRAYGYTF.

The chain couples TRBV5-1 to TRBJ2-1, with TRBD2 identical over 7 bases. The V gene end was trimmed by 1 base and the J gene end by 6 bases; junction bases not matched to a gene: 13. Germline CDR1 reads SGHRS; CDR2 reads YFSETQ. This CDR3 is built from 17 residues. The CDR3 loop is CASSLFYVRGLSNEQFF. In DNA, the CDR3 is TGCGCCAGCAGCTTGTTCTACGTGCGGGGGTTATCCAATGAGCAGTTCTTC.

About this clone itself: Other DNA sequences within the sample encode an identical CDR3. V usage is TRBV18 and J usage is TRBJ1-4, with 10 bases identical to TRBD1. The junction had 0 bases not matched to a gene; V was cut back by 3 bases and J by 5 bases. This CDR3 has 14 residues. The germline V gene encodes CDR1 KGHSH and CDR2 LQKENI. The CDR3: CASSPGQGNEKLFF. In DNA form, the CDR3 reads TGTGCCAGCTCACCGGGACAGGGGAATGAAAAACTGTTTTTT.

CDR3 nucleotides: TGCGCCAGCTCATACCACGGAGAGGAGCCCCAGCATTTT. Translating it yields CASSYHGEEPQHF. The V gene is TRBV5-1, the J gene TRBJ1-5; D is undetermined. Germline assignment: CDR1 SGHRS and CDR2 YFSETQ. The CDR3 runs 13 residues. V lost 7 bases and J lost 8, with 16 bases in between.